These 29 T cell receptor beta chains were sequenced from one sample in a study of T cell responses to AZD1222 COVID-19 vaccine. Only in-frame clones appear in the TCRdb table, and some are missing; sequencing was by immunoSEQ multiplex PCR. The sample carries 150,000 or so clones, around 90% recorded once. The specimen comprised peripheral blood, sampled on day 0 of AZD1222 vaccination. Receptors were obtained from an adult in good health.

The chain uses TRBV19 and TRBJ2-7; possibly TRBD1 for D (5 bases). CDR1 and CDR2 from the germline V gene are LNHDA and SQIVND (reference sequence). The CDR3 runs to 14 residues. V was shortened by 5 bases and J by 3 bases, with 14 bases between the two germline ends. The DNA for the CDR3 is TGTGCCAGTAGTCCTGGCAGGGCAGTCTACGAGCAGTACTTC. The encoded protein is CASSPGRAVYEQYF.

In its sample, this clone was seen a few times. The rearrangement joins TRBV6-5 to TRBJ2-6, with D uncertain. The V and J ends lost 6 bases and 3 bases respectively, with 9 bases between them. Germline V gives CDR1 MNHEY, CDR2 SVGAGI. This CDR3 comprises 14 residues. DNA of the CDR3: TGTGCCAGCAGGCCTCTCGGTGGGGCCAACGTCCTGACTTTC. Protein product: CASRPLGGANVLTF.

The chain has TRBV7-9 and TRBJ1-2; D is ambiguous. V was shortened by 5 bases and J by 7 bases, with 23 bases between the two germline ends. From germline, CDR1 is SEHNR and CDR2 FQNEAQ (reference sequence). The CDR3 sequence is 16 residues long. The CDR3, as DNA: TGTGCCAGCAGCCCCTCCCGGGCAGGCGAAAAGGCTGGCTACACCTTC. Amino acids: CASSPSRAGEKAGYTF.

The V gene is TRBV24-1, the J gene TRBJ2-3; possible D gene TRBD1, 6 bases. V was shortened by 2 bases and J by 3 bases, with 11 bases between the two germline ends. The CDR3 consists of 15 residues. CDR1 is KGHDR and CDR2 is SFDVKD in the germline V gene. The CDR3 region has the DNA TGTGCCACCAGTGATTCTTGGACAGCAACAGATACGCAGTATTTT. As protein: CATSDSWTATDTQYF.

The chain is built from TRBV9 and TRBJ1-5; no firm D call. The CDR3 spans 14 residues. Germline lookup yields CDR1 SGDLS and CDR2 YYNGEE. V shed 0 bases and J shed 7 bases, with 11 bases lying between them. The CDR3 region is CASSVDPGSQPQHF. CDR3 sequence (DNA): TGTGCCAGCAGCGTAGATCCGGGGTCCCAGCCCCAGCATTTT.

The chain combines TRBV5-8 with TRBJ1-6, with D unresolved. The CDR3 spans 14 residues. CDR1 is SGHTS, CDR2 YDEGEE, per germline. V lost 2 bases to trimming and J lost 7 bases, with 10 bases between them. The CDR3: CASSFSSENSPLHF. DNA of the CDR3: TGTGCCAGCAGCTTTAGCAGTGAAAATTCACCCCTCCACTTT.

In this sample, this clone turned up a few times. V is TRBV7-2 and J is TRBJ2-1, with D uncertain. CDR1 is SGHTA and CDR2 is FQGNSA in the germline V gene. The CDR3 extends over 16 amino acids. V was shortened by 0 bases and J by 4 bases, with 13 bases between the two germline ends. CDR3 amino acids: CASSLAPKTSYNEQFF. Here the CDR3 DNA reads TGTGCCAGCAGCTTAGCCCCAAAAACAAGTTACAATGAGCAGTTCTTC.

J is TRBJ1-2 and V is TRBV19; TRBD1 aligns across 10 bases. Germline CDR1 is LNHDA and CDR2 is SQIVND (reference sequence). This CDR3 is 15 amino acids long. Trimming took 3 bases from V and 10 from J; bases not matched to a gene: 11. In DNA form, the CDR3 reads TGTGCCAGTAGTATGGGGGGGGACAGGGGTGCCGACTACACCTTC. It translates to CASSMGGDRGADYTF.

The CDR3 DNA reads as TGTGCCAGCAGCCGATCCGTAGGGTTAAAGACTGAAGCTTTCTTT. Translated: CASSRSVGLKTEAFF. The gene calls are TRBV11-2 and TRBJ1-1; D not resolved. The germline V gene encodes CDR1 SGHAT and CDR2 FQNNGV. V gave up 5 bases and J gave up 5 bases, with 18 bases separating them. The CDR3 contains 15 residues.

CDR3 protein: CASSLVYEQYF. The DNA of the CDR3 is TGTGCCAGCAGCTTAGTCTACGAGCAGTACTTC. This chain uses TRBV7-2 with TRBJ2-7; D is ambiguous. This CDR3 has 11 residues. The germline V gene has CDR1 SGHTA and CDR2 FQGNSA. V lost 1 base, J lost 3 bases, and 1 base lay in between.

The chain combines TRBV24-1 with TRBJ2-3; 7 bases align to TRBD1. CDR3 length equals 16 residues. CDR1 and CDR2 from the germline V gene are KGHDR and SFDVKD. J was trimmed by 6 bases and V by 2 bases; bases with no gene match: 10. The CDR3 bases are TGTGCCACCAGTGATTCGAGCCGGGACAGATCCGATACGCAGTATTTT. This sequence encodes CATSDSSRDRSDTQYF.

The CDR3 bases are TGTGCCAGCAGTGATACAGGGGGCTTGTGGTATGGCTACACCTTC. Translating it yields CASSDTGGLWYGYTF. V usage is TRBV6-1 and J usage is TRBJ1-2; 9 nucleotides align to TRBD1. V shed 3 bases and J 5 bases; nucleotides not matched to a gene: 7. CDR1 is MNHNS and CDR2 is SASEGT in the germline V gene. This CDR3 spans 15 amino acids.

V gene TRBV5-1 combines with J gene TRBJ1-1; TRBD1 aligns across 9 bases. Germline trimming cut 2 bases from V and 8 bases from J; bases unmatched to any gene: 7. This CDR3 is built from 14 residues. Germline V gives CDR1 SGHRS, CDR2 YFSETQ. As DNA, the CDR3 is TGCGCCAGCAGCTTTCAAACAGGGGGCGGCGAAGCTTTCTTT. Translating gives CASSFQTGGGEAFF.

CDR3: CVQVLNRDRGVVEAFF. For the CDR3, the DNA is TGTGTCCAGGTCCTGAATCGGGACAGGGGAGTCGTTGAAGCTTTCTTT. The chain has TRBV21-1 and TRBJ1-1; TRBD1, the D gene given by the table, was not confirmed from the DNA. TRBV21-1 is an annotated pseudogene. The CDR3 sequence is 16 residues long.

The chain employs TRBV14 and TRBJ1-1, with D hard to call. CDR1 and CDR2 (germline): SGHDN, FVKESK. The CDR3 loop spans 19 amino acids. The ends were cut back, 2 bases at V and 3 bases at J, with 25 bases in the middle. The CDR3 DNA follows: TGTGCCAGCAGCCAATTTTCCTTGAGGAGGACTAATCTTGACACTGAAGCTTTCTTT. Encoded protein: CASSQFSLRRTNLDTEAFF.

The V call is TRBV7-2, the J call TRBJ2-7; TRBD2 might be the D (6 bases). Per germline, CDR1 SGHTA and CDR2 FQGNSA. Trimming stripped 7 bases from V and 2 bases from J, with 18 bases between. This CDR3 spans 15 amino acids. Here the CDR3 reads CASTSGVGGPYEQYF. In nucleotides, the CDR3 is TGTGCCAGCACCTCGGGCGTTGGAGGGCCCTACGAGCAGTACTTC.

The chain combines TRBV6-6 with TRBJ1-1, with 8 bases fitting TRBD1. CDR3 length: 14 amino acids. V lost 0 bases to trimming and J lost 7 bases; unmatched junction nucleotides: 4. Germline CDR1 is MNHNY and CDR2 is SVGAGI (reference sequence). The CDR3 bases are TGTGCCAGCAGTTACTCGGACAGGGCGGGTGAAGCTTTCTTT. This gives the protein CASSYSDRAGEAFF.

The J gene is TRBJ2-2, the V gene TRBV9; D is perhaps TRBD2 (5 bases). Germline CDR1 and CDR2: SGDLS and YYNGEE. Trimming shortened V by 4 bases and J by 8 bases, and 15 bases separated the two germline ends. This CDR3 comprises 14 residues. The CDR3 spells CASSTRPGKGELFF. CDR3 sequence (DNA): TGTGCCAGCAGCACTCGACCGGGGAAGGGGGAGCTGTTTTTT.

The chain recombines TRBV6-5 with TRBJ1-5; D unresolved. Germline V gene sequence: CDR1 MNHEY, CDR2 SVGAGI. V lost 7 bases and J lost 0, with 10 bases in between. The CDR3 is made up of 14 amino acids. CDR3 in amino acids: CASKEGNSNQPQHF. Written as DNA, the CDR3 is TGTGCCAGCAAGGAAGGGAATAGCAATCAGCCCCAGCATTTT.

The table lists this clone with a count of one. The junction and the germline gene differ at one end; a read error may be behind it. The chain links TRBV25-1 to TRBJ1-6; D perhaps matches TRBD1 (5 bases). Germline V gene data show CDR1 as MGHDK and CDR2 as SYGVNS. The CDR3 has 12 amino acids. Here the CDR3 DNA reads TGTGCCAGCAGTGAAACTCAGGGCCTCCTAAGGTTT. This codes for CASSETQGLLRF.

The V and J genes are TRBV18 and TRBJ1-5; tentative D call: TRBD1 (5 bases). Germline loops: CDR1 KGHSH, CDR2 LQKENI. The CDR3 totals 13 residues. Trimming removed 2 bases at V and 8 bases at J, with 10 bases between. The CDR3 sequence: CASSPGTNKPQHF. CDR3 in DNA: TGTGCCAGCTCACCAGGGACGAACAAGCCCCAGCATTTT.

This clone appeared a few times. The chain employs TRBV12-3 or TRBV12-4 and TRBJ1-1; the D gene is possibly TRBD1 (5 bases). Trimming pared 0 bases from V and 6 bases from J, leaving 5 bases between. This CDR3 has 12 amino acids. The CDR3 DNA is TGTGCCAGCAGTTTAGCGGGGGCTGAAGCTTTCTTT. It encodes CASSLAGAEAFF.

V usage is TRBV9 and J usage is TRBJ2-2, with D tentatively TRBD1 (6 bases). Trimming pared 3 bases from V and 3 bases from J, leaving 12 bases between. Germline V gives CDR1 SGDLS, CDR2 YYNGEE. This CDR3 region has 15 residues. The CDR3: CASSGPDRHTGELFF. Here the CDR3 DNA reads TGTGCCAGCAGCGGACCGGACAGACACACCGGGGAGCTGTTTTTT.

This clone was detected only once. The rearrangement uses TRBV5-1 and TRBJ2-1, with D possibly TRBD1 on 6 matching bases. Germline CDR1 reads SGHRS; CDR2 reads YFSETQ. V was trimmed by 4 bases and J by 9 bases, leaving 20 bases between them. This CDR3 spans 15 amino acids. The DNA for the CDR3 is TGCGCCAGCAGCCCTGGGGGACAACTGGGATTTGAGCAGTTCTTC. It is translated as CASSPGGQLGFEQFF.

The chain carries TRBV5-5 and TRBJ1-4; D is uncertain. The germline gives CDR1 SGHKS, CDR2 YYEKEE (reference sequence). V dropped 0 bases and J dropped 2 bases, with 5 bases sitting between them. The CDR3 covers 14 residues. Here the CDR3 DNA reads TGTGCCAGCAGCTTGGGTAGCACTAATGAAAAACTGTTTTTT. It codes for CASSLGSTNEKLFF. The complete variable domain, with remaining parts taken from reference TRBV5-5 and TRBJ1-4, reads DAGVTQSPTHLIKTRGQQVTLRCSPISGHKSVSWYQQVLGQGPQFIFQYYEKEERGRGNFPDRFSARQFPNYSSELNVNALLLGDSALYLCASSLGSTNEKLFFGSGTQLSVL.

V usage is TRBV6-1 and J usage is TRBJ1-1; no definite D call. Germline V lookup: CDR1 MNHNS, CDR2 SASEGT. Between the trimmed V and J ends, which lost 3 bases and 4 bases, there was a span of 12 bases. The CDR3 has 14 amino acids. In nucleotides, the CDR3 is TGTGCCAGCAGTGAGTCGCAGCCTCTCACTGAAGCTTTCTTT. Amino acid sequence: CASSESQPLTEAFF.

The chain employs TRBV14 and TRBJ1-6, with D tentatively TRBD1 (5 bases). This CDR3 contains 15 residues. The V end lost 3 bases, the J end lost 8 bases, and 14 bases lay between the germline ends. CDR1 is SGHDN, CDR2 FVKESK, per germline. The CDR3 DNA sequence: TGTGCCAGCAGCCAGGTGGGGGGAACGTATTCACCCCTCCACTTT. It specifies CASSQVGGTYSPLHF.

The V and J genes are TRBV6-6 and TRBJ1-5; D uncertain. Germline lookup yields CDR1 MNHNY and CDR2 SVGAGI (reference sequence). V lost 3 bases and J lost 4, with 16 bases in between. The CDR3 runs to 16 residues. The CDR3: CASSYIVSSWNQPQHF. CDR3 nucleotides: TGTGCCAGCAGTTATATTGTGAGTAGTTGGAATCAGCCCCAGCATTTT.

CDR3 sequence (DNA): TGTTCATCTCGTGCTAGCACAGATACGCAGTATTTT. The encoded protein is CSSRASTDTQYF. V usage is TRBV19 and J usage is TRBJ2-3; no firm D call. The germline V gene encodes CDR1 LNHDA and CDR2 SQIVND (reference sequence). This CDR3 has 12 residues.